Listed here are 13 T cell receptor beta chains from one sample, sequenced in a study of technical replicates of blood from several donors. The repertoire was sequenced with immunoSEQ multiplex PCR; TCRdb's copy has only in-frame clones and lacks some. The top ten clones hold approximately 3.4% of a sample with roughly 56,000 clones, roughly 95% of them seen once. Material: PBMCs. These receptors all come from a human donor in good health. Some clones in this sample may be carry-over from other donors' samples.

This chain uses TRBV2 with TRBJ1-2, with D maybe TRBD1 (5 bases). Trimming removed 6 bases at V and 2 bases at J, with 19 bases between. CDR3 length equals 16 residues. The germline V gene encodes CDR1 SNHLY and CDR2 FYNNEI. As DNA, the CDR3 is TGTGCCAGCAGGGCGACCAATCTAGACAGAAACTATGGCTACACCTTC. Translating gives CASRATNLDRNYGYTF.

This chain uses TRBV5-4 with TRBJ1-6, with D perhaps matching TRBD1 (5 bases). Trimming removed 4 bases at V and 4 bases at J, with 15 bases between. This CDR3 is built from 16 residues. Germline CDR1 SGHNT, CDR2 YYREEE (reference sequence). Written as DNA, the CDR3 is TGTGCCAGCAGCGCGGAGCCGACAGCTTATAATTCACCCCTCCACTTT. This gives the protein CASSAEPTAYNSPLHF.

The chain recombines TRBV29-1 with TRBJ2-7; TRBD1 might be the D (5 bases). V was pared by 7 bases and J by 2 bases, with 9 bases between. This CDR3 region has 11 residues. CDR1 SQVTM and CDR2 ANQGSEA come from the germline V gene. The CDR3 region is CSATGTYEQYF. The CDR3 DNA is TGCAGCGCTACAGGAACCTACGAGCAGTACTTC.

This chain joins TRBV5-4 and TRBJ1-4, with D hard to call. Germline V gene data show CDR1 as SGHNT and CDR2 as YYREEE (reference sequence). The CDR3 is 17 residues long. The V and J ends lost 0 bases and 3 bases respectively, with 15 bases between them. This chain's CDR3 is CASSLATDRGANEKLFF. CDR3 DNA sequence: TGTGCCAGCAGCTTGGCCACGGATCGGGGAGCTAATGAAAAACTGTTTTTT.

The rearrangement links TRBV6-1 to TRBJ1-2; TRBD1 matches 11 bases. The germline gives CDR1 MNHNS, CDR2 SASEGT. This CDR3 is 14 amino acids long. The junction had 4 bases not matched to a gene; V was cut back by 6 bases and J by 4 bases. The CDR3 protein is CASRDRGRAYGYTF. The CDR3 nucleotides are TGTGCCAGCAGGGACAGGGGGCGCGCCTATGGCTACACCTTC.

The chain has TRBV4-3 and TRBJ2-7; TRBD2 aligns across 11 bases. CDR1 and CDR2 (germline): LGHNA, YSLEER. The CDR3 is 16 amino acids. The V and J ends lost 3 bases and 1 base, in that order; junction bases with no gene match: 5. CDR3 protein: CASSQGGLADSYEQYF. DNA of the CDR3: TGCGCCAGCAGCCAGGGGGGACTAGCGGATTCCTACGAGCAGTACTTC.

CDR3 bases: TGTGCCAGCTCACTCGACGGGGGTCAGAGAGGCTACACCTTC. As protein: CASSLDGGQRGYTF. This chain joins TRBV18 and TRBJ1-2; D perhaps matches TRBD1 (5 bases). The ends were cut back, 4 bases at V and 8 bases at J, with 17 bases in the middle. The germline CDR1 and CDR2 sequences are KGHSH and LQKENI. The CDR3 spans 14 residues.

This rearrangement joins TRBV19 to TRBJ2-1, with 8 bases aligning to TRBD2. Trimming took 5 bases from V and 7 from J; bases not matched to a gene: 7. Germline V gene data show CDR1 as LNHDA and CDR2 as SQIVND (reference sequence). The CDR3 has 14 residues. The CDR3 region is CASSPGLALNEQFF. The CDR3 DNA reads TGTGCCAGTAGTCCCGGACTAGCTTTGAATGAGCAGTTCTTC.

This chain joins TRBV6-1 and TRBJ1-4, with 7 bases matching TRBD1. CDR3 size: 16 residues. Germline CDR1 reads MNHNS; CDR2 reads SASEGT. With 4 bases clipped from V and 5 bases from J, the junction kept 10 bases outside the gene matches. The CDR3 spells CASSGHRQGKNEKLFF. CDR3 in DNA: TGTGCCAGCAGTGGCCATCGACAGGGCAAGAATGAAAAACTGTTTTTT.

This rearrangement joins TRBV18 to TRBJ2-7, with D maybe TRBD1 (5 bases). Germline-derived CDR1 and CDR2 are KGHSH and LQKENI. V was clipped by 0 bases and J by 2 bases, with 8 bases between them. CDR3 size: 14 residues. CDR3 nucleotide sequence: TGTGCCAGCTCACCACCTCAGGGTACCTACGAGCAGTACTTC. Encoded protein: CASSPPQGTYEQYF.

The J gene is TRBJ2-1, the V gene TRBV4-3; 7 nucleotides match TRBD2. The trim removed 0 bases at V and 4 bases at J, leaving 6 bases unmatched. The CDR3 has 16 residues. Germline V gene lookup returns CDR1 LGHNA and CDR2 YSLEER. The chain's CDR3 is CASSQESSGDYNEQFF. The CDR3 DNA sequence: TGCGCCAGCAGCCAAGAGTCCAGCGGGGATTACAATGAGCAGTTCTTC.

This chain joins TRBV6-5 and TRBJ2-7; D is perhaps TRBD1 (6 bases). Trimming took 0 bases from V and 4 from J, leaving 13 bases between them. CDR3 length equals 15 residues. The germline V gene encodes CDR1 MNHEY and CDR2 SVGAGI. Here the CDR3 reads CASSYSARGLYEQYF. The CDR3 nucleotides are TGTGCCAGCAGTTACTCGGCCAGGGGTCTGTACGAGCAGTACTTC.

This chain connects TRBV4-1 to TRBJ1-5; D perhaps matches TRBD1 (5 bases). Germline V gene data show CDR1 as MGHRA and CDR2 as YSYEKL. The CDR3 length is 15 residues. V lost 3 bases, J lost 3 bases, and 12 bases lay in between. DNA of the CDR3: TGCGCCAGCAGCCAGAGGTTCAGGGACAATCAGCCCCAGCATTTT. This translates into CASSQRFRDNQPQHF.